The rows below give T cell receptor beta chains drawn from one sample of a study of OX40 agonist ivuxolimab in advanced cancers. The assay was immunoSEQ multiplex PCR, and TCRdb's table has in-frame clones only and misses some. The data hold fewer than 100,000 clones, with more than 80% observed a single time. The source material was CD4+ or CD8+ T cells sorted from blood, sampled in a trial of the OX40 agonist ivuxolimab. The receptor source for this set is an adult with an advanced solid tumor such as melanoma, head and neck, liver or kidney cancer. Each CDR3 is given with its conserved first and last residue. Fields, in order: J gene, CDR3 length, clone size, V gene, D gene, CDR3 DNA, CDR3 protein. The D gene is left open where the match is weak. Clone sizes are given selectively: once, few, many, or a class where the clone is expanded.

j_gene: TRBJ2-1
len: 16
abundance: -
v_gene: TRBV5-3
d_gene: TRBD2
CDR3nt: TGTGCCAGAAGCTGCGACAAACTAGCGGCCCTAGGGGAGCAGTTCTTC
CDR3aa: CARSCDKLAALGEQFF

j_gene: TRBJ1-3
len: 12
abundance: -
v_gene: TRBV6-1
d_gene: -
CDR3nt: TGTGCCAGCAGTCCCCCCCGAAACACCATATATTTT
CDR3aa: CASSPPRNTIYF

j_gene: TRBJ2-7
len: 14
abundance: -
v_gene: TRBV5-4
d_gene: TRBD2
CDR3nt: TGTGCCAGCAGCGCCGGGACTAGCGGCTACGAGCAGTACTTC
CDR3aa: CASSAGTSGYEQYF

j_gene: TRBJ2-2
len: 16
abundance: -
v_gene: TRBV5-5
d_gene: TRBD2
CDR3nt: TGTGCCAGCAGCTTGAGGAGACTAGCGGACACCGGGGAGCTGTTTTTT
CDR3aa: CASSLRRLADTGELFF

j_gene: TRBJ1-5
len: 12
abundance: -
v_gene: TRBV28
d_gene: -
CDR3nt: TGTGCCAGCGTCGTTAGCAATCAGCCCCAGCATTTT
CDR3aa: CASVVSNQPQHF

j_gene: TRBJ1-6
len: 14
abundance: -
v_gene: TRBV5-8
d_gene: -
CDR3nt: TGTGCCAGCACAAGACAGGTTGGGAATTCACCCCTCCACTTT
CDR3aa: CASTRQVGNSPLHF

j_gene: TRBJ1-2
len: 14
abundance: -
v_gene: TRBV28
d_gene: TRBD1
CDR3nt: TGTGCCAGCATAGAAGGGGGCGCAAACTATGGCTACACCTTC
CDR3aa: CASIEGGANYGYTF

j_gene: TRBJ2-4
len: 14
abundance: -
v_gene: TRBV2
d_gene: -
CDR3nt: TGTGCCAGCAGTGAAAGGGCCGCCAAAAACATTCAGTACTTC
CDR3aa: CASSERAAKNIQYF

j_gene: TRBJ1-5
len: 13
abundance: few
v_gene: TRBV28
d_gene: -
CDR3nt: TGTGCCAGCAGGGCTTACTCCAATCAGCCCCAGCATTTT
CDR3aa: CASRAYSNQPQHF

j_gene: TRBJ1-1
len: 14
abundance: -
v_gene: TRBV28
d_gene: TRBD1
CDR3nt: TGTGCCAGCAGGGAGGAATACAGGGGTCCGGAAGCTTTCTTT
CDR3aa: CASREEYRGPEAFF

j_gene: TRBJ2-1
len: 17
abundance: once
v_gene: TRBV6-1
d_gene: -
CDR3nt: TGTGCCAGCAGTGGATCCCAAACAGGGCCCCCTTACAATGAGCAGTTCTTC
CDR3aa: CASSGSQTGPPYNEQFF

j_gene: TRBJ2-5
len: 15
abundance: -
v_gene: TRBV9
d_gene: -
CDR3nt: TGTGCCAGCAGCGTAGGAGCGGCGGTCCAAGAGACCCAGTACTTC
CDR3aa: CASSVGAAVQETQYF

j_gene: TRBJ2-5
len: 15
abundance: -
v_gene: TRBV5-1
d_gene: -
CDR3nt: TGCGCCAGCAGCTTGGGGGGCTCCGTTGCGGAGACCCAGTACTTC
CDR3aa: CASSLGGSVAETQYF

j_gene: TRBJ1-2
len: 14
abundance: once
v_gene: TRBV7-2
d_gene: -
CDR3nt: TGTGCCAGCAGCACATTCGGGGCCAGCTATGGCTACACCTTC
CDR3aa: CASSTFGASYGYTF

j_gene: TRBJ1-4
len: 15
abundance: -
v_gene: TRBV6-5
d_gene: TRBD1
CDR3nt: TGTGCCAGCAGTTACGGACAGGGGAATGGTGAAAAACTGTTTTTT
CDR3aa: CASSYGQGNGEKLFF

j_gene: TRBJ2-3
len: 16
abundance: -
v_gene: TRBV19
d_gene: TRBD2
CDR3nt: TGTGCCAGTAGTATCCCAGCGGGAGGGAGCACAGATACGCAGTATTTT
CDR3aa: CASSIPAGGSTDTQYF

j_gene: TRBJ2-3
len: 15
abundance: -
v_gene: TRBV5-1
d_gene: -
CDR3nt: TGCGCCAGCAGCGCTCAGGACATCCATATGGATACGCAGTATTTT
CDR3aa: CASSAQDIHMDTQYF

j_gene: TRBJ2-1
len: 14
abundance: -
v_gene: TRBV10-3
d_gene: -
CDR3nt: TGTGCCATCCGGGCGCAGGGGCCCGGGGGTGAGCAGTTCTTC
CDR3aa: CAIRAQGPGGEQFF

j_gene: TRBJ2-4
len: 15
abundance: -
v_gene: TRBV15
d_gene: -
CDR3nt: TGTGCCACCAGTGGGGATTATCCAGGGAAAAACATTCAGTACTTC
CDR3aa: CATSGDYPGKNIQYF

j_gene: TRBJ2-1
len: 15
abundance: -
v_gene: TRBV7-8
d_gene: -
CDR3nt: TGTGCCAGCAGCTCTTGGACCCAAACGGGCAATGAGCAGTTCTTC
CDR3aa: CASSSWTQTGNEQFF

j_gene: TRBJ1-1
len: 14
abundance: -
v_gene: TRBV6-6
d_gene: -
CDR3nt: TGTGCCAGCAGTTACAGGGCCATGAACACTGAAGCTTTCTTT
CDR3aa: CASSYRAMNTEAFF

j_gene: TRBJ2-2
len: 15
abundance: -
v_gene: TRBV28
d_gene: -
CDR3nt: TGTGCCAGCAGCTTCACAGGTGTGAACACCGGGGAGCTGTTTTTT
CDR3aa: CASSFTGVNTGELFF

j_gene: TRBJ2-5
len: 11
abundance: -
v_gene: TRBV5-4
d_gene: -
CDR3nt: TGTGCCAGCAGCTTGGCGGAGACCCAGTACTTC
CDR3aa: CASSLAETQYF

j_gene: TRBJ1-5
len: 11
abundance: -
v_gene: TRBV6-1
d_gene: -
CDR3nt: TGTGCCAGCAGGACGGGTATTGCCCAGCATTTT
CDR3aa: CASRTGIAQHF

j_gene: TRBJ1-1
len: 15
abundance: -
v_gene: TRBV19
d_gene: TRBD1
CDR3nt: TGTGCCAGTAGTCCCCGGACAGGGGGAGACACTGAAGCTTTCTTT
CDR3aa: CASSPRTGGDTEAFF

j_gene: TRBJ1-1
len: 10
abundance: -
v_gene: TRBV29-1
d_gene: -
CDR3nt: TGCAGCGTAATAACAGGAGAAGCTTTCTTT
CDR3aa: CSVITGEAFF

j_gene: TRBJ1-4
len: 15
abundance: -
v_gene: TRBV6-6
d_gene: TRBD1
CDR3nt: TGTGCCAGCAGTTCTGGTAGACAGGGACATGAAAAACTGTTTTTT
CDR3aa: CASSSGRQGHEKLFF

j_gene: TRBJ1-6
len: 15
abundance: few
v_gene: TRBV27
d_gene: -
CDR3nt: TGTGCCAGCAGTTTAAGAGCAGGGATGAATTCACCCCTCCACTTT
CDR3aa: CASSLRAGMNSPLHF

j_gene: TRBJ1-1
len: 15
abundance: -
v_gene: TRBV18
d_gene: -
CDR3nt: TGTGCCAGCTCACCCCCACAGGGTTCTAACACTGAAGCTTTCTTT
CDR3aa: CASSPPQGSNTEAFF